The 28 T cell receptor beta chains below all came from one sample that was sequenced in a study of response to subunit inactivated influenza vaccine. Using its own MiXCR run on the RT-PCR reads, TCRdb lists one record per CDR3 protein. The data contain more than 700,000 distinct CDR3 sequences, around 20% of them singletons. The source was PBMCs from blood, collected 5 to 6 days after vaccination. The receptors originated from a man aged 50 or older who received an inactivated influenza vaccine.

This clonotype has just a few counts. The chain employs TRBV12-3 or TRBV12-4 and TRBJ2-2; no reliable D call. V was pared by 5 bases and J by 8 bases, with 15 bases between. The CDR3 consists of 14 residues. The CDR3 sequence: CASSPMRSGGELFF. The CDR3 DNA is TGTGCCAGCAGTCCCATGAGGTCTGGGGGGGAGCTGTTTTTT.

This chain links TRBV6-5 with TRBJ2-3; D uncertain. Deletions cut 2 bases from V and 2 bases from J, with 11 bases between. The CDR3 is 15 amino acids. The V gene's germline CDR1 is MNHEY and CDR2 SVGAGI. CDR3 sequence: CASSYVGISTDTQYF. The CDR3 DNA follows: TGTGCCAGCAGTTACGTAGGGATCTCCACAGATACGCAGTATTTT.

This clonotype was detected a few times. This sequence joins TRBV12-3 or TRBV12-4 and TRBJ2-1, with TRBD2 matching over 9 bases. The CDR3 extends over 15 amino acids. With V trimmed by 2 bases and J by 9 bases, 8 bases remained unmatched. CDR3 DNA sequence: TGTGCCAGCAGTTTATCTGATAGCGGGAGTGGTGAGCAGTTCTTC. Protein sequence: CASSLSDSGSGEQFF.

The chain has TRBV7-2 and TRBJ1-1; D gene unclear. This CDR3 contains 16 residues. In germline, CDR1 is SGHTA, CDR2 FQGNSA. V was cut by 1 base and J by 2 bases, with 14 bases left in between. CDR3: CASSLGAARINTEAFF. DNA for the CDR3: TGTGCCAGCAGCTTAGGGGCGGCACGGATAAACACTGAAGCTTTCTTT.

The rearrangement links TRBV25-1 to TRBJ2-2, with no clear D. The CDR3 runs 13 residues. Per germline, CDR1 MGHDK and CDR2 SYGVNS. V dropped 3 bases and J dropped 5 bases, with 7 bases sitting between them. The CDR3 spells CASSEGWTGELFF. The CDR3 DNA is TGTGCCAGCAGTGAGGGATGGACCGGGGAGCTGTTTTTT.

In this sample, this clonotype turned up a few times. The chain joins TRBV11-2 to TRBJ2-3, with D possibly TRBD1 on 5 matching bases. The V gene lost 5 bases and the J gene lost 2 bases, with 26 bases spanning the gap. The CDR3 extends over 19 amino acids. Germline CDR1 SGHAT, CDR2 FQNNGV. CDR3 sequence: CASSLRLSVPLRVTDTQYF. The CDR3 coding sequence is TGTGCCAGCAGCCTCCGACTGTCGGTTCCCCTCAGGGTCACAGATACGCAGTATTTT.

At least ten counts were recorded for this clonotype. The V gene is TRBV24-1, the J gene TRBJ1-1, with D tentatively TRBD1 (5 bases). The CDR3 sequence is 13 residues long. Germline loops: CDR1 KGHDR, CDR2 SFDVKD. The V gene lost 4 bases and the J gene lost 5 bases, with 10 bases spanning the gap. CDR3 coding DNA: TGTGCCACCAGTGACGCAGGGAGGACTGAAGCTTTCTTT. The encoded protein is CATSDAGRTEAFF.

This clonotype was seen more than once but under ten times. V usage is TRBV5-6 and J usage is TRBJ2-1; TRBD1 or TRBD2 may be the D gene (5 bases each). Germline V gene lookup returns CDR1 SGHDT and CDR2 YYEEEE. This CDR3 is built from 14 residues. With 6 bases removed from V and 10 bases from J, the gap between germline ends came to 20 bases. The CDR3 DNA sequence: TGTGCCAGCAACCTCCGGGACGGGCGACGCGAGCAGTTCTTC. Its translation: CASNLRDGRREQFF.

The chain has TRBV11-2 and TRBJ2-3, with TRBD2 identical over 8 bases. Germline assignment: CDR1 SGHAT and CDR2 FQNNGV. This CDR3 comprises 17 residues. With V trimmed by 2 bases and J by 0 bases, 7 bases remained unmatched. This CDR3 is CASSLFLGGGSTDTQYF. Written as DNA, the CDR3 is TGTGCCAGCAGCTTATTTCTTGGCGGGGGGAGCACAGATACGCAGTATTTT.

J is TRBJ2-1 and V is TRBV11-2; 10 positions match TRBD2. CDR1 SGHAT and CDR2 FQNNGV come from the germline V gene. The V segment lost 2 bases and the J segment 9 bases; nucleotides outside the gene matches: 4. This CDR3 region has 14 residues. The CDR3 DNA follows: TGTGCCAGCAGCTTAAGCGGGGGGGCCGGTGAGCAGTTCTTC. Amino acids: CASSLSGGAGEQFF.

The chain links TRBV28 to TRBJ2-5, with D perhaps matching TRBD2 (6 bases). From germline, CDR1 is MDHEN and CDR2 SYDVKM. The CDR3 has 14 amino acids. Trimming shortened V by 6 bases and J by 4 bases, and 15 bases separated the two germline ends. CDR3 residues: CASRGLLAGETQYF. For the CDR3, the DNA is TGTGCCAGCAGAGGATTACTAGCAGGAGAGACCCAGTACTTC. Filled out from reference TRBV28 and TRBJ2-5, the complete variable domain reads DVKVTQSSRYLVKRTGEKVFLECVQDMDHENMFWYRQDPGLGLRLIYFSYDVKMKEKGDIPEGYSVSREKKERFSLILESASTNQTSMYLCASRGLLAGETQYFGPGTRLLVL.

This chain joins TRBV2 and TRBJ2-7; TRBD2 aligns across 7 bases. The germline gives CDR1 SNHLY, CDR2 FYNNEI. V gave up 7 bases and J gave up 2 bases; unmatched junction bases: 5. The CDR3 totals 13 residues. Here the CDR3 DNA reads TGTGCCAGCAATTTCGGACTAGCCTACGAGCAGTACTTC. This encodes CASNFGLAYEQYF.

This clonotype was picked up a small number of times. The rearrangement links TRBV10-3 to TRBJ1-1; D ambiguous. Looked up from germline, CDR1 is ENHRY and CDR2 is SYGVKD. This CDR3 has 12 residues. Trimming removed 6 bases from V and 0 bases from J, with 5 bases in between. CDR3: CAISHLNTEAFF. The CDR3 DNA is TGTGCCATCAGCCACCTGAACACTGAAGCTTTCTTT.

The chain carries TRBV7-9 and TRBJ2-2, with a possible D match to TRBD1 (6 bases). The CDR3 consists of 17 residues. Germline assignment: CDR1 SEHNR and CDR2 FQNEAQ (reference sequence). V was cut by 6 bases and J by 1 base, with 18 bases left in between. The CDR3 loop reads CASSTIQGTGNTGELFF. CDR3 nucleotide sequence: TGTGCCAGCAGTACAATACAGGGAACAGGGAACACCGGGGAGCTGTTTTTT. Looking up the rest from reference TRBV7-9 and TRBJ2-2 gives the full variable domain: DTGVSQNPRHKITKRGQNVTFRCDPISEHNRLYWYRQTLGQGPEFLTYFQNEAQLEKSRLLSDRFSAERPKGSFSTLEIQRTEQGDSAMYLCASSTIQGTGNTGELFFGEGSRLTVL.

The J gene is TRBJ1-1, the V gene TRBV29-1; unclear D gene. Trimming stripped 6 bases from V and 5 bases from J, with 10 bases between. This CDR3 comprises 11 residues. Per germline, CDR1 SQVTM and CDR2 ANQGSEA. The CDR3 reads CSVHRRTEAFF. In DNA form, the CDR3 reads TGCAGCGTCCATCGTCGGACTGAAGCTTTCTTT.

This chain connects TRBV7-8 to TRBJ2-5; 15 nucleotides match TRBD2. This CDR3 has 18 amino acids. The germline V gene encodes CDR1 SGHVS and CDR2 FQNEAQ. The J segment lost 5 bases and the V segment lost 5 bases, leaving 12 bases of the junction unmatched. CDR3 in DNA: TGTGCCAGCAGCCCGGGGGGGGGACTAGCGGGAGGTCAGGAGACCCAGTACTTC. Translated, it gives CASSPGGGLAGGQETQYF.

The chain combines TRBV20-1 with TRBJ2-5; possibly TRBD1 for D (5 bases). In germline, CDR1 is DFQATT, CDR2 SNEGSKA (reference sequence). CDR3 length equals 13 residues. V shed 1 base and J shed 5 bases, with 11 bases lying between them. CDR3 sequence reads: CSARVRQRETQYF. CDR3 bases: TGCAGTGCTAGAGTACGACAGCGTGAGACCCAGTACTTC.

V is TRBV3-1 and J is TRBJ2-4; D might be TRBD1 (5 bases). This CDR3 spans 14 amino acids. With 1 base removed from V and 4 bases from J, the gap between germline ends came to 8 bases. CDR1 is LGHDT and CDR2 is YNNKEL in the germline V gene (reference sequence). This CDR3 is CASSQGGWKNIQYF. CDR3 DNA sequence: TGTGCCAGCAGCCAAGGGGGCTGGAAAAACATTCAGTACTTC.

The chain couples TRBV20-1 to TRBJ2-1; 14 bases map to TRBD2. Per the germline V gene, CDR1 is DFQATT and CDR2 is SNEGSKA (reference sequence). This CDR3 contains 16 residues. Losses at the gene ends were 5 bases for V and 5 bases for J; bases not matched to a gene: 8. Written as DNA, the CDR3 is TGCAGTGCTGAACCGGGACTAGCGGGGGAAAACAATGAGCAGTTCTTC. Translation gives CSAEPGLAGENNEQFF.

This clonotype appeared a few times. In DNA, the CDR3 is TGTGCCAGCAGTTTTACCGAAGTGGGGGGACGAGAGGAGCAGTACTTC. This translates into CASSFTEVGGREEQYF. The chain uses TRBV12-3 or TRBV12-4 and TRBJ2-7, with a weak D call TRBD2 (6 bases). This CDR3 is built from 16 residues. Trimming stripped 3 bases from V and 7 bases from J, with 22 bases between.

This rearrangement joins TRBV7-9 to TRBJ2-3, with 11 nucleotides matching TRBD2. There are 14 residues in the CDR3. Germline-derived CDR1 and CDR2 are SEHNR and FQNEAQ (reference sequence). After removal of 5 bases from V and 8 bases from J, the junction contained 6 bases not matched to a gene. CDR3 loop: CASSLTSGRGTQYF. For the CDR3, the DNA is TGTGCCAGCAGCCTCACTAGCGGGAGAGGTACGCAGTATTTT.

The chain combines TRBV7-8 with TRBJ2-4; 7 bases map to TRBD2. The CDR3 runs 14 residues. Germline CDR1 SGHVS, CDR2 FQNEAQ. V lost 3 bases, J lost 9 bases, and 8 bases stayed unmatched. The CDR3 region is CASSLQSGKGIQYF. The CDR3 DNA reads TGTGCCAGCAGCTTGCAGAGCGGGAAAGGCATTCAGTACTTC.

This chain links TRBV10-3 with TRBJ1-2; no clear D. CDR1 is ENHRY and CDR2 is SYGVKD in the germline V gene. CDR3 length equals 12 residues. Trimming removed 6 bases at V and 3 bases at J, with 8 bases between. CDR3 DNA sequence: TGTGCCATCAGCGGGCGACACTATGGCTACACCTTC. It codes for CAISGRHYGYTF.

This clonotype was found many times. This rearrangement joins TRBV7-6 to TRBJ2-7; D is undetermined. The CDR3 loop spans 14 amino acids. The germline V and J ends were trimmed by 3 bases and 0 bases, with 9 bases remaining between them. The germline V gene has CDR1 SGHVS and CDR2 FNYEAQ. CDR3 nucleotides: TGTGCCAGCAGCTTGGAGAGGACCTCCTACGAGCAGTACTTC. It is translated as CASSLERTSYEQYF.

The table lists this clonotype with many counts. The CDR3 sequence is CASSRAGGQETQYF. The CDR3 nucleotides read TGTGCCAGCAGCCGAGCGGGAGGGCAAGAGACCCAGTACTTC. This chain joins TRBV28 and TRBJ2-5; 10 bases are a match to TRBD2. The CDR3 spans 14 residues. V gave up 6 bases and J gave up 2 bases; unmatched junction bases: 3. CDR1 is MDHEN, CDR2 SYDVKM, per germline.

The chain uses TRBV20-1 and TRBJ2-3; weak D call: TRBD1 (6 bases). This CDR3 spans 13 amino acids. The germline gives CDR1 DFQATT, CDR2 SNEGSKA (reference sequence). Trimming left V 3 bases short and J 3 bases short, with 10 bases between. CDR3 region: CSASVTGTDTQYF. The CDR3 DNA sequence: TGCAGTGCTAGCGTAACAGGGACAGATACGCAGTATTTT.

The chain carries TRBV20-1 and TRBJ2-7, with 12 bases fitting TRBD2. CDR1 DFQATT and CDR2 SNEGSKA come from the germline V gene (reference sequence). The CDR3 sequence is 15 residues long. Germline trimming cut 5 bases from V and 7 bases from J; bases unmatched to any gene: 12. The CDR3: CSAHPASGRAGEQYF. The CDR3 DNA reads TGCAGTGCTCATCCGGCTAGCGGGAGGGCTGGTGAGCAGTACTTC.

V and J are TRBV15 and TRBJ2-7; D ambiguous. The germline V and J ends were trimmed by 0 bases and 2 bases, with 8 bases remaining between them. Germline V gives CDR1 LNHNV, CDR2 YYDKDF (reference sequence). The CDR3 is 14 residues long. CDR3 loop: CATSRDPPPYEQYF. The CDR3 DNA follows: TGTGCCACCAGCAGAGACCCACCTCCCTACGAGCAGTACTTC.